This TCR beta chain was sequenced in a study of cytomegalovirus exposure and HLA in healthy donors. In the PCR, 60 Vbeta and 13 Jbeta primers were used. Only in-frame clones appear in the TCRdb table, and some are missing; sequencing was by immunoSEQ multiplex PCR. The sample yields 120,000 or so clones, approximately 69% seen once. The germline CDR1 and CDR2 sequences are SGHNT and YYREEE (reference sequence). Trimming stripped 1 base from V and 7 bases from J, with 12 bases between. There are 14 residues in the CDR3. The sequence was collected from a man aged 40-49 years in good health and CMV-seropositive. The sequenced sample consisted of PBMCs. The J gene is TRBJ2-1, the V gene TRBV5-4; perhaps TRBD1 as D (6 bases). CDR3 sequence reads: CASSLTGWGNEQFF. The CDR3, as DNA: TGTGCCAGCAGCTTGACAGGGTGGGGAAATGAGCAGTTCTTC.